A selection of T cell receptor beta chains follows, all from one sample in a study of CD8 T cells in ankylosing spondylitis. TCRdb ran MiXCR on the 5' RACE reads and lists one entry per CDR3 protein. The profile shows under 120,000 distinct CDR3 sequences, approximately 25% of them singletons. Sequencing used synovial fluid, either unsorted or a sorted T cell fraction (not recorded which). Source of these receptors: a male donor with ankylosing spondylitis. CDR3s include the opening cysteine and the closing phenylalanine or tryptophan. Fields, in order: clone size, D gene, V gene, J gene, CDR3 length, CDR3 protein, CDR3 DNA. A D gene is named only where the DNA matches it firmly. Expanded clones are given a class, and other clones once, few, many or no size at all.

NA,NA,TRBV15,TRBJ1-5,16,CATSDGGGIGNQPQHF,TGTGCCACCAGCGATGGAGGGGGAATTGGCAATCAGCCCCAGCATTTT
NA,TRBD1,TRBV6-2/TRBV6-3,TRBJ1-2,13,CASNPGQGRGYTF,TGTGCCAGCAACCCCGGACAGGGACGTGGCTACACCTTC
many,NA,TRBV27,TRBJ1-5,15,CASSLLGGSNQPQHF,TGTGCCAGCAGTCTCCTGGGCGGGAGCAATCAGCCCCAGCATTTT
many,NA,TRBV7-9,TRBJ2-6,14,CASSLPSGANVLTF,TGTGCCAGCAGCCTTCCCTCTGGGGCCAACGTCCTGACTTTC
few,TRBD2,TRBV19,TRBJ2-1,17,CASSILAGGKAYNEQFF,TGTGCCAGTAGTATTCTAGCGGGAGGCAAGGCCTACAATGAGCAGTTCTTC
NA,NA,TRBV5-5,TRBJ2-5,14,CASSLLGRWETQYF,TGTGCCAGCAGCTTGTTAGGGAGATGGGAGACCCAGTACTTC
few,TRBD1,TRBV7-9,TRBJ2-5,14,CASSKGQTRETQYF,TGTGCCAGCAGCAAGGGACAGACCCGGGAGACCCAGTACTTC
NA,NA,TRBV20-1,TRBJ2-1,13,CSARDWGVGEQFF,TGCAGTGCTAGAGATTGGGGGGTTGGTGAGCAGTTCTTC
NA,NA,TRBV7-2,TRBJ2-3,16,CASSPSGPKGTDTQYF,TGTGCCAGCAGCCCTTCGGGACCCAAGGGCACAGATACGCAGTATTTT
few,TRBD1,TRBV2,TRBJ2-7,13,CASNRDSSYEQYF,TGTGCCAGCAACCGGGACAGCTCCTACGAGCAGTACTTC
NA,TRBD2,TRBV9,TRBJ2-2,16,CASSGGTSALTGELFF,TGTGCCAGCAGCGGTGGAACTAGCGCGCTGACCGGGGAGCTGTTTTTT
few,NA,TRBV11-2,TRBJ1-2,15,CASSLDPGGNYGYTF,TGTGCCAGCAGCTTAGATCCCGGTGGCAACTATGGCTACACCTTC
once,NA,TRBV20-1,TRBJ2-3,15,CSATSLTPSTDTQYF,TGCAGTGCTACGTCGCTGACCCCTAGCACAGATACGCAGTATTTT
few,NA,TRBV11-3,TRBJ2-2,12,CASSLVDGPPFF,TGTGCCAGCAGCTTAGTCGACGGCCCTCCATTTTTT
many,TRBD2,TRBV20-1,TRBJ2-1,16,CSARPTSANHYNEQFF,TGCAGTGCTAGACCGACTAGCGCCAATCACTACAATGAGCAGTTCTTC
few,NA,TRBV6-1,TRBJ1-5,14,CASRTRTEDQPQHF,TGTGCCAGCAGAACCAGGACAGAGGATCAGCCCCAGCATTTT
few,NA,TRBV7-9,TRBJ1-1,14,CASYSLQGDTEAFF,TGTGCCAGCTACAGCCTCCAAGGGGACACTGAAGCTTTCTTT
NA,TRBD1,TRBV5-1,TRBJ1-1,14,CASSFSGGSTEAFF,TGCGCCAGCAGCTTCTCAGGGGGCAGCACTGAAGCTTTCTTT
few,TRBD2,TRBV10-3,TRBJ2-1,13,CAIAGLAGGEQFF,TGTGCCATCGCGGGACTAGCGGGAGGTGAGCAGTTCTTC
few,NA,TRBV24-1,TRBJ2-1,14,CATSDRLQGYEQFF,TGTGCCACCAGTGACCGACTCCAGGGGTATGAGCAGTTCTTC
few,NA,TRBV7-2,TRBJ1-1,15,CASSLQGGEGTEAFF,TGTGCCAGCAGCCTCCAAGGGGGGGAGGGAACTGAAGCTTTCTTT
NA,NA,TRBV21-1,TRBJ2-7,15,CASSKEGTDSYEQYF,TGTGCCAGCAGCAAGGAGGGGACAGACTCCTACGAGCAGTACTTC
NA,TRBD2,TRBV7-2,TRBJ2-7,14,CASSFSGTNYEQYF,TGTGCCAGCAGCTTCTCCGGGACTAACTACGAGCAGTACTTC
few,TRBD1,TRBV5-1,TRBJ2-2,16,CASSYAGTAPTGELFF,TGCGCCAGCAGCTACGCCGGGACAGCCCCGACCGGGGAGCTGTTTTTT
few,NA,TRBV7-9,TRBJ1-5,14,CASSLKGNNQPQHF,TGTGCCAGCAGCTTGAAAGGAAACAATCAGCCCCAGCATTTT
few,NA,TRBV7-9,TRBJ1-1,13,CASSMDRGTEAFF,TGTGCCAGCAGCATGGACAGAGGCACTGAAGCTTTCTTT
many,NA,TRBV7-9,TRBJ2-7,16,CASSLDGGGTLYEQYF,TGTGCCAGCAGCCTAGACGGGGGCGGGACTCTCTACGAGCAGTACTTC
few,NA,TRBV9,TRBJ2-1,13,CASSAGGAEAQFF,TGTGCCAGCAGCGCTGGGGGTGCCGAAGCGCAGTTCTTC
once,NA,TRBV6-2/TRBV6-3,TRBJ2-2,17,CASSYDSSASYTGELFF,TGTGCCAGCAGTTACGATAGTTCGGCATCATACACCGGGGAGCTGTTTTTT
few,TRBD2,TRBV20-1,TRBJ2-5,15,CSAPPRLAGQETQYF,TGCAGTGCCCCACCAAGACTAGCGGGCCAAGAGACCCAGTACTTC
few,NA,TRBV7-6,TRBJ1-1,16,CASSLSRGGLNTEAFF,TGTGCCAGCAGCTTAAGCCGGGGAGGGTTGAACACTGAAGCTTTCTTT
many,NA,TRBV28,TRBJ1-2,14,CASSLAGANYGYTF,TGTGCCAGCAGTTTGGCAGGGGCTAACTATGGCTACACCTTC
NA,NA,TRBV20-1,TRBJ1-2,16,CSARRPGTPRSYGYTF,TGCAGTGCTAGACGCCCCGGGACACCGAGGAGCTATGGCTACACCTTC
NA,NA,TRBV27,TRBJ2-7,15,CASSPSLTSSYEQYF,TGTGCCAGCAGCCCTTCGCTCACGAGCTCCTACGAGCAGTACTTC
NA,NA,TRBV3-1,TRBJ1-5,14,CASSQTRTDQPQHF,TGTGCCAGCAGCCAAACCAGGACAGACCAGCCCCAGCATTTT
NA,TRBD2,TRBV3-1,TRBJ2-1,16,CASSRPLATTYNEQFF,TGTGCCAGCAGCCGGCCACTAGCGACGACCTACAATGAGCAGTTCTTC
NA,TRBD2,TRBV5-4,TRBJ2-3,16,CASSAGLAGPGDTQYF,TGTGCCAGCAGCGCAGGACTAGCGGGTCCGGGAGATACGCAGTATTTT
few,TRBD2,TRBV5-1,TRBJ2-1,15,CASSLGPGLEGEQFF,TGCGCCAGCAGCTTGGGTCCGGGACTAGAGGGCGAGCAGTTCTTC
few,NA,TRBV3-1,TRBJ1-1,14,CASSRRDRDTEAFF,TGTGCCAGCAGCCGGAGAGACCGGGACACTGAAGCTTTCTTT
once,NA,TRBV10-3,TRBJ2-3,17,CAISEGVSGDRTDTQYF,TGTGCCATCAGTGAAGGGGTTAGCGGAGACCGCACAGATACGCAGTATTTT
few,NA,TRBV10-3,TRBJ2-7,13,CAISDTQDYEQYF,TGTGCCATCAGTGATACACAGGACTACGAGCAGTACTTC
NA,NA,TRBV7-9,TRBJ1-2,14,CASSFTEQGLGYTF,TGTGCCAGCAGCTTTACAGAACAGGGTCTTGGCTACACCTTC
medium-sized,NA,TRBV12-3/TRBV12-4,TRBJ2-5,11,CASSFKETQYF,TGTGCCAGCAGTTTTAAAGAGACCCAGTACTTC
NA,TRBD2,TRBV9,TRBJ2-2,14,CASGLAGVSGELFF,TGTGCCAGCGGGCTAGCGGGAGTATCCGGGGAGCTGTTTTTT
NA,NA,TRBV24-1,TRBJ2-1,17,CATSGEGYKSSYNEQFF,TGTGCCACCAGTGGTGAGGGGTATAAAAGCTCCTACAATGAGCAGTTCTTC
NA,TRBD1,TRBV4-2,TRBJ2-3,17,CASSQGVRTGGADTQYF,TGTGCCAGCAGCCAAGGCGTAAGGACAGGGGGAGCAGATACGCAGTATTTT
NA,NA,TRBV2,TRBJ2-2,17,CASSEALTGWDTGELFF,TGTGCCAGCAGTGAAGCGCTTACAGGGTGGGATACCGGGGAGCTGTTTTTT
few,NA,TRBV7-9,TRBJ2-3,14,CASSRSGSTDTQYF,TGTGCCAGCAGCCGAAGCGGATCCACAGATACGCAGTATTTT
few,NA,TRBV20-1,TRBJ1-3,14,CSAETAGSGNTIYF,TGCAGTGCGGAGACTGCAGGATCAGGAAACACCATATATTTT
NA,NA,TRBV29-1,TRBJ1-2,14,CAESSGWSPSGYTF,TGCGCCGAGTCTTCGGGGTGGAGCCCCTCTGGCTACACCTTC
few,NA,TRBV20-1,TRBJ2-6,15,CSAREKGSGANVLTF,TGCAGTGCTAGAGAGAAAGGTTCTGGGGCCAACGTCCTGACTTTC
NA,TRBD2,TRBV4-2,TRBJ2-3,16,CASSRLLAGSRDTQYF,TGTGCCAGCAGCCGATTACTAGCGGGGTCCCGTGATACGCAGTATTTT
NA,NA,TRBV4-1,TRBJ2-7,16,CASSPTGDDSSYEQYF,TGCGCCAGCAGCCCGACCGGGGACGACAGCTCCTACGAGCAGTACTTC
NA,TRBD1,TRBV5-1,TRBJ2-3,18,CASSRRTGGAASTDTQYF,TGCGCCAGCAGCAGACGAACAGGGGGCGCGGCTAGCACAGATACGCAGTATTTT
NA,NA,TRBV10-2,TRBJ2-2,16,CASSGSRETNTGELFF,TGCGCCAGCAGTGGTTCTAGGGAAACGAACACCGGGGAGCTGTTTTTT